Listed below are T cell receptor beta chains from one sample, sequenced in a study of blood T cell repertoires in COVID-19. Profiled with immunoSEQ multiplex PCR; TCRdb holds only in-frame clones, not every one. The data contain over 150,000 clones, roughly 88% of them singletons. Sample: peripheral blood. These receptors originate from a man in his late teens or twenties with acute or convalescent COVID-19. The CDR3 runs from the conserved cysteine through the conserved F or W. The D gene is left open where the match is weak. Expanded clones are given a class, and other clones once, few, many or no size at all.

j_gene	abundance	d_gene	v_gene	CDR3aa	CDR3nt
TRBJ2-1	-	TRBD1	TRBV4-1	CASSHITGTGNEQFF	TGCGCCAGCAGCCACATCACCGGGACAGGCAATGAGCAGTTCTTC
TRBJ2-5	-	TRBD2	TRBV19	CASSPRRFLAGVQETQYF	TGTGCCAGTAGTCCCCGCCGTTTTCTAGCGGGGGTTCAAGAGACCCAGTACTTC
TRBJ1-1	-	TRBD1	TRBV7-9	CASSLGTGLMGDTEAFF	TGTGCCAGCAGCTTGGGGACAGGATTGATGGGGGACACTGAAGCTTTCTTT
TRBJ2-3	-	TRBD2	TRBV27	CASSLRGRAPDTQYF	TGTGCCAGCAGTTTACGGGGGAGGGCCCCAGATACGCAGTATTTT
TRBJ2-2	once	-	TRBV9	CASSDLLRGTGELFF	TGTGCCAGCAGCGACCTACTTCGTGGTACCGGGGAGCTGTTTTTT
TRBJ1-3	once	TRBD1	TRBV19	CASRLQGVDSGNTIYF	TGTGCCAGTAGACTTCAGGGGGTGGACTCTGGAAACACCATATATTTT
TRBJ2-1	-	-	TRBV6-5	CASSRRGSYNEQFF	TGTGCCAGCAGTCGAAGGGGCTCCTACAATGAGCAGTTCTTC
TRBJ2-5	-	TRBD1	TRBV4-2	CASSQEWGQQETQYF	TGTGCCAGCAGCCAAGAATGGGGACAGCAAGAGACCCAGTACTTC
TRBJ1-1	-	TRBD1	TRBV25-1	CASSGKGAYTEAFF	TGTGCCAGCAGTGGGAAGGGGGCTTACACTGAAGCTTTCTTT
TRBJ1-3	-	-	TRBV25-1	CASSIGGSGNTIYF	TGTGCCAGCTCCATCGGGGGATCTGGAAACACCATATATTTT
TRBJ1-1	-	-	TRBV18	CASSPGGRGDTEAFF	TGTGCCAGCTCCCCGGGGGGGCGCGGAGACACTGAAGCTTTCTTT
TRBJ1-2	-	TRBD1	TRBV6-5	CASSYLTTGTNYGYTF	TGTGCCAGCAGTTACTTAACGACAGGGACTAACTATGGCTACACCTTC
TRBJ1-5	-	-	TRBV2	CASSQGESQHF	TGTGCCAGCAGTCAAGGGGAGTCCCAGCATTTT
TRBJ1-1	-	-	TRBV9	CASSRQAIMNTEAFF	TGTGCCAGCAGCCGACAGGCGATCATGAACACTGAAGCTTTCTTT
TRBJ1-1	-	TRBD1	TRBV5-1	CASSLGRQGTEAFF	TGCGCCAGCAGCTTGGGACGACAGGGCACTGAAGCTTTCTTT
TRBJ1-1	-	-	TRBV5-1	CASSLAGGRAEAFF	TGCGCCAGCAGCTTGGCGGGGGGAAGGGCTGAAGCTTTCTTT
TRBJ2-3	-	-	TRBV11-2	CASSFNRVIGTDTQYF	TGTGCCAGCAGCTTTAACAGGGTTATAGGCACAGATACGCAGTATTTT
TRBJ1-2	-	-	TRBV6-6	CASSRDYGYTF	TGTGCCAGCAGCCGGGACTATGGCTACACCTTC
TRBJ1-2	-	TRBD1	TRBV15	CATSRPDRENGYTF	TGTGCCACCAGCAGACCCGACAGGGAGAATGGCTACACCTTC
TRBJ1-3	once	-	TRBV3-1/TRBV3-2	CASSQEGWGQNGNTIYF	TGTGCCAGCAGCCAAGAGGGTTGGGGGCAAAATGGAAACACCATATATTTT
TRBJ1-3	-	-	TRBV9	CASSSQGSGNTIYF	TGTGCCAGCAGCTCACAGGGCTCTGGAAACACCATATATTTT
TRBJ2-1	-	-	TRBV3-1/TRBV3-2	CASRKAGEQFF	TGTGCCAGCAGGAAAGCAGGGGAGCAGTTCTTC
TRBJ2-1	-	TRBD2	TRBV27	CASSLGTSGKNEQFF	TGTGCCAGCAGTTTGGGGACTAGCGGGAAGAATGAGCAGTTCTTC
TRBJ1-6	-	-	TRBV5-6	CASSSPGQRSDGSPLHF	TGTGCCAGCAGCAGTCCGGGACAAAGGAGCGATGGATCACCCCTCCACTTT
TRBJ2-3	-	-	TRBV5-1	CASSLGEVATDTQYF	TGCGCCAGCAGCCTCGGAGAGGTGGCCACAGATACGCAGTATTTT
TRBJ2-3	-	TRBD1	TRBV28	CASSLGWQGATDTQYF	TGTGCCAGCAGTTTAGGGTGGCAGGGGGCGACAGATACGCAGTATTTT
TRBJ1-1	-	TRBD1	TRBV7-9	CASSVLQGMNTEAFF	TGTGCCAGCAGCGTGCTACAGGGGATGAACACTGAAGCTTTCTTT
TRBJ1-5	-	TRBD1	TRBV27	CASSRQGKGNQPQHF	TGTGCCAGCAGTCGACAGGGGAAGGGGAATCAGCCCCAGCATTTT
TRBJ1-5	-	-	TRBV19	CASSIDGAGEVDQPQHF	TGTGCCAGTAGTATAGATGGGGCAGGGGAAGTGGATCAGCCCCAGCATTTT
TRBJ1-1	-	-	TRBV5-5	CASSAYYRDLNTEAFF	TGTGCCAGCAGCGCCTACTACAGGGACCTGAACACTGAAGCTTTCTTT
TRBJ1-1	once	-	TRBV12-3/TRBV12-4	CASSFSPTEAFF	TGTGCCAGCAGTTTCTCTCCCACTGAAGCTTTCTTT
TRBJ2-7	-	TRBD2	TRBV4-1	CASSQVSGGYEQYF	TGCGCCAGCAGCCAAGTTAGCGGGGGATACGAGCAGTACTTC
TRBJ2-3	-	-	TRBV20-1	CSASTKDTQYF	TGCAGTGCCAGCACTAAAGATACGCAGTATTTT
TRBJ2-1	-	TRBD2	TRBV5-1	CASSLAGSSGSPYNEQFF	TGCGCCAGCAGCTTGGCCGGATCTAGCGGGAGCCCATACAATGAGCAGTTCTTC
TRBJ2-1	-	TRBD1	TRBV24-1	CATAEMTGTYNEQFF	TGTGCCACCGCCGAGATGACAGGGACCTACAATGAGCAGTTCTTC
TRBJ1-3	-	-	TRBV6-5	CASSLVSSGNTIYF	TGTGCCAGCAGCCTAGTCAGCTCTGGAAACACCATATATTTT
TRBJ1-2	-	TRBD1	TRBV5-1	CASSPDDRGRGYGYTF	TGCGCCAGCAGCCCAGATGACAGGGGGCGAGGCTATGGCTACACCTTC
TRBJ2-2	once	-	TRBV10-1	CASSLTGRAGELFF	TGCGCCAGCAGCCTTACAGGGAGGGCCGGGGAGCTGTTTTTT
TRBJ2-2	-	-	TRBV18	CASSPREAGELFF	TGTGCCAGCTCACCGCGCGAGGCCGGGGAGCTGTTTTTT
TRBJ1-2	-	-	TRBV30	CAWSPTTYYGYTF	TGTGCCTGGAGTCCTACGACATACTATGGCTACACCTTC
TRBJ1-6	-	-	TRBV19	CASSPLFNNSPLHF	TGTGCCAGTAGCCCTCTATTCAACAATTCACCCCTCCACTTT
TRBJ1-1	-	-	TRBV5-1	CASRGELNTEAFF	TGCGCCAGCAGAGGGGAATTGAACACTGAAGCTTTCTTT
TRBJ2-3	-	TRBD2	TRBV5-6	CASSSYGQREGADTQYF	TGTGCCAGCAGCTCCTACGGTCAGCGGGAGGGGGCAGATACGCAGTATTTT
TRBJ2-5	-	TRBD2	TRBV6-6	CASSYSLAGVTETQYF	TGTGCCAGCAGTTACAGCCTAGCGGGAGTTACAGAGACCCAGTACTTC
TRBJ1-2	-	-	TRBV25-1	CASSERYGYTF	TGTGCCAGCAGTGAGCGGTATGGCTACACCTTC
TRBJ1-2	-	-	TRBV5-5	CASSLGRTRSGGYTF	TGTGCCAGCAGCTTGGGACGAACCCGATCGGGTGGCTACACCTTC
TRBJ2-3	-	TRBD1	TRBV5-1	CASSFLLSTGTESTDTQYF	TGCGCCAGCAGCTTCCTCTTATCCACCGGGACAGAGAGCACAGATACGCAGTATTTT
TRBJ2-1	-	TRBD1	TRBV27	CASRGQGAWNEQFF	TGTGCCAGCAGGGGACAGGGGGCATGGAATGAGCAGTTCTTC
TRBJ1-5	-	TRBD1	TRBV19	CASSPGQNQPQHF	TGTGCCAGTAGTCCGGGACAGAATCAGCCCCAGCATTTT
TRBJ1-5	-	TRBD1	TRBV19	CASSPTTGNNQPQHF	TGTGCCAGTAGTCCAACGACAGGGAACAATCAGCCCCAGCATTTT
TRBJ2-7	-	TRBD1	TRBV27	CASSVGDSTYEQYF	TGTGCCAGCAGCGTCGGGGACAGCACCTACGAGCAGTACTTC